The rows below give T cell receptor beta chains drawn from one sample of a study of T cell responses to AZD1222 COVID-19 vaccine. The data were produced by immunoSEQ multiplex PCR, yet TCRdb's version contains in-frame clones alone and is incomplete. The sample records roughly 160,000 clones, around nine tenths being singletons. The specimen was peripheral blood, collected on day 0 of AZD1222 vaccination. Receptors were obtained from an adult in good health. The CDR3 runs from the conserved cysteine through the conserved F or W. D genes are given only for firm matches. Some rows have no size entry. The others give once, few or many, or a class for an expanded clone.

j_call v_call clone_size d_call cdr3_aa cdr3_nt
TRBJ1-2 TRBV4-2 once - CASSQDLGQPPKDGYTF TGTGCCAGCAGCCAAGATTTAGGCCAACCCCCTAAGGATGGCTACACCTTC
TRBJ1-4 TRBV7-9 - - CASSRAGSANEKLFF TGTGCCAGCAGCCGAGCGGGCAGCGCTAATGAAAAACTGTTTTTT
TRBJ2-5 TRBV24-1 once TRBD1 CATSDLGGQGKETQYF TGTGCCACCAGTGATTTGGGTGGACAGGGGAAGGAGACCCAGTACTTC
TRBJ2-7 TRBV5-5 - TRBD2 CASGTSGRSSSYEQYF TGTGCCAGCGGGACTAGCGGGAGGTCGAGCTCCTACGAGCAGTACTTC
TRBJ2-7 TRBV5-1 - TRBD2 CASSFGSAGGEQYF TGCGCCAGCAGCTTTGGATCGGCGGGAGGCGAGCAGTACTTC
TRBJ2-2 TRBV28 - - CASSPRTGPNTGELFF TGTGCCAGCAGTCCCCGTACAGGCCCCAACACCGGGGAGCTGTTTTTT
TRBJ2-3 TRBV6-1 - TRBD2 CASSERFGGIISDTQYF TGTGCCAGCAGTGAAAGATTCGGGGGGATCATTTCAGATACGCAGTATTTT
TRBJ2-1 TRBV5-1 - TRBD2 CASSLPGLAGRKDQGEQFF TGCGCCAGCAGCTTACCCGGACTAGCGGGCCGTAAGGATCAGGGTGAGCAGTTCTTC
TRBJ1-1 TRBV13 - - CASSLGPTNTEAFF TGTGCCAGCAGCTTAGGACCCACAAACACTGAAGCTTTCTTT
TRBJ1-5 TRBV9 - TRBD1 CASSQQGAVGQPQHF TGTGCCAGCAGTCAACAGGGGGCAGTGGGACAGCCCCAGCATTTT
TRBJ1-3 TRBV25-1 once - CASSEFQGFSGNTIYF TGTGCCAGCAGTGAATTTCAGGGGTTTTCTGGAAACACCATATATTTT
TRBJ2-7 TRBV19 - - CASSLGQTQTEPQYF TGTGCCAGTAGTCTCGGACAGACTCAGACGGAGCCGCAGTACTTC
TRBJ1-6 TRBV4-1 - - CASSQEGDSSSPLHF TGCGCCAGCAGCCAAGAAGGGGATAGCTCTTCACCCCTCCACTTT
TRBJ2-1 TRBV25-1 - - CASSPYRGSSYNEQFF TGTGCCAGCAGTCCTTATAGGGGGAGCTCCTACAATGAGCAGTTCTTC
TRBJ2-3 TRBV6-5 - TRBD2 CASSSSGSMSDTQYF TGTGCCAGCAGTTCTAGCGGGAGTATGTCAGATACGCAGTATTTT
TRBJ2-4 TRBV5-4 - TRBD2 CASSLGGSIAKNIQYF TGTGCCAGCAGCTTAGGCGGGAGTATAGCCAAAAACATTCAGTACTTC
TRBJ2-7 TRBV28 - - CASSPDWYEQYF TGTGCCAGCAGTCCCGACTGGTACGAGCAGTACTTC
TRBJ2-7 TRBV30 - TRBD1 CAWSVQGSSYEQYF TGTGCCTGGAGTGTACAGGGGAGCTCCTACGAGCAGTACTTC
TRBJ2-3 TRBV5-1 - - CASSLALVDTQYF TGCGCCAGCAGCTTGGCCCTCGTAGATACGCAGTATTTT
TRBJ2-1 TRBV7-6 - TRBD1 CASSLGQGDNEQFF TGTGCCAGCAGCTTGGGACAGGGAGACAATGAGCAGTTCTTC
TRBJ2-7 TRBV9 - - CASSVAGGLSYEQYF TGTGCCAGCAGCGTAGCCGGGGGTCTCTCCTACGAGCAGTACTTC
TRBJ1-5 TRBV4-1 - TRBD1 CASSLQQGGQPQHF TGCGCCAGCAGCCTCCAACAGGGGGGTCAGCCCCAGCATTTT
TRBJ1-4 TRBV7-2 - - CASSKEAEKLFF TGTGCCAGCAGCAAAGAGGCCGAAAAACTGTTTTTT
TRBJ1-2 TRBV9 - - CASSVDRDYGYTF TGTGCCAGCAGCGTAGACAGGGACTATGGCTACACCTTC
TRBJ1-5 TRBV18 - - CASSPDGNSNQPQHF TGTGCCAGCTCACCGGACGGAAATAGCAATCAGCCCCAGCATTTT
TRBJ2-2 TRBV3-1/TRBV3-2 - - CASSQDSFQVSANTGELFF TGTGCCAGCAGCCAAGACTCCTTTCAGGTCTCGGCGAACACCGGGGAGCTGTTTTTT
TRBJ2-2 TRBV4-2 - - CASSQELAVRTGELFF TGTGCCAGCAGCCAAGAACTGGCCGTGCGAACCGGGGAGCTGTTTTTT
TRBJ2-7 TRBV30 - TRBD2 CARGEAGTSYPNEQYF TGTGCCCGAGGAGAAGCTGGGACTAGCTATCCGAACGAGCAGTACTTC
TRBJ1-2 TRBV6-5 - TRBD1 CASSTYFLQGNGYTF TGTGCCAGCAGTACTTACTTCCTACAGGGGAATGGCTACACCTTC